This TCR beta chain was retrieved from a study of blood T cell repertoires in COVID-19. Study at large: PBMCs, B-cell-depleted T cells, or T cells provided the cDNA or gDNA that made up the material.

Trimming stripped 6 bases from V and 3 bases from J, with 14 bases between. There are 15 residues in the CDR3. CDR1 MNHEY and CDR2 SVGAGI come from the germline V gene. Method: immunoSEQ multiplex PCR; TCRdb's copy keeps in-frame clones and lacks some. In the table there are a few hundred thousand clones, about 88% of which are singletons. The chain employs TRBV6-5 and TRBJ2-2; D might be TRBD1 (6 bases). The sequenced sample consisted of peripheral blood. The clonotype was recovered from a woman between 40 and 50 years old who had recovered from COVID-19. In DNA, the CDR3 is TGTGCCAGCAGCCTAGACAGGCGGGACACCGGGGAGCTGTTTTTT. It encodes CASSLDRRDTGELFF.